This section outlines one T cell receptor beta chain sequence together with its context. Its antigen remains unidentified. The data belong to a study of post-analysis software for immune sequencing data. Study as a whole: The study covered relapsing-remitting, secondary progressive and progressive-relapsing courses of multiple sclerosis. The study's findings and limits: In multiple sclerosis, normalized Chao1 diversity was significantly below that of controls. Strong co-clustering by F measure linked samples that shared a preparation batch. Four to six TRBV segments (TRBV5-6, TRBV5-1 and TRBV20-1 among them) occurred more frequently in patients than in controls.

Carried by the TCR beta cDNA libraries were unique molecular identifiers. About 540,000 cDNA molecules were obtained from about 0.98 to 11 million T cells. Using its own MiXCR run on the PCR reads, TCRdb lists one record per CDR3 protein. Counted here are 800,000 to 950,000 distinct CDR3 sequences, 53% occurring once; the ten biggest clones make up approximately 4.5%. This CDR3 spans 15 amino acids. Germline lookup yields CDR1 SGHRS and CDR2 YFSETQ. Trimming removed 0 bases from V and 10 bases from J, with 17 bases in between. The sequenced sample was blood. The chain links TRBV5-1 to TRBJ2-4; no clear D gene. The clonotype was recovered from a girl between 5 and 17 years old with multiple sclerosis. The chain's CDR3 is CASSLEQARLGIQYF. The CDR3 bases are TGCGCCAGCAGCTTGGAACAAGCTAGGCTCGGGATTCAGTACTTC.